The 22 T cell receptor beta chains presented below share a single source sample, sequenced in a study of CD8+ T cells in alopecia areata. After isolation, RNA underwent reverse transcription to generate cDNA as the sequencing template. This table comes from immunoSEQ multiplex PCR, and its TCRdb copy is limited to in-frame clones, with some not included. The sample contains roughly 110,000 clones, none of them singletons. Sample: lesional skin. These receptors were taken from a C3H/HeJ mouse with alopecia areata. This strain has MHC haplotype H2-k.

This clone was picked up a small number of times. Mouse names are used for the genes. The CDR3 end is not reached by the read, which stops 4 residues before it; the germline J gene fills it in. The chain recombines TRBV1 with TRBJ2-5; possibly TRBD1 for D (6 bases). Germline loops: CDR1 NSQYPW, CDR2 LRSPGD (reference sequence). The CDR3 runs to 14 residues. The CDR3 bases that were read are TGCACCTGCAGTGCAGAGGACAGCCCGGAC. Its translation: CTCSAEDSPD. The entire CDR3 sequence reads CTCSAEDSPDTQYF.

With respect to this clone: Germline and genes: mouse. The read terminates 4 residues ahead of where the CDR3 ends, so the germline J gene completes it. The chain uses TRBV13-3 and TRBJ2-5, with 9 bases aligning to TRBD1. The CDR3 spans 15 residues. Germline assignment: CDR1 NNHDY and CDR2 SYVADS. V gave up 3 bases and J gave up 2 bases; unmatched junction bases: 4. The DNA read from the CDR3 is TGTGCCAGCAGTGCACAGGGGGCCGGCCAAGAC. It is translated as CASSAQGAGQD. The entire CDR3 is CASSAQGAGQDTQYF.

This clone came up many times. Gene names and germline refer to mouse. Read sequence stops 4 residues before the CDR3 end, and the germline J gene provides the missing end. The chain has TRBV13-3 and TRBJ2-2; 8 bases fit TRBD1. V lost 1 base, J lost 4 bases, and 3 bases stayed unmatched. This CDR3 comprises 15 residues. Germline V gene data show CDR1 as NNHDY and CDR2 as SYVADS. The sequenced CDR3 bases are TGTGCCAGCAGTGATCACAGGGGGAGCACCGGG. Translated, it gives CASSDHRGSTG. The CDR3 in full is CASSDHRGSTGQLYF.

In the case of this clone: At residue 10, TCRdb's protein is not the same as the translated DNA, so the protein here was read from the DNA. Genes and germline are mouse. The CDR3 region is CASRQGWNSPLYF. CDR3 bases read: TGTGCCAGCAGACAGGGATGGAATTCGCCC. This rearrangement joins TRBV19 to TRBJ1-6, with D maybe TRBD1 (6 bases). The CDR3 is cut off 3 residues early in the read; its end comes from the germline J gene. TRBJ1-6 is filed as an ORF, its function uncertain. This CDR3 contains 13 residues. In germline, CDR1 is FNHDT, CDR2 SITEND (reference sequence). Trimming shortened V by 5 bases and J by 7 bases, and 10 bases separated the two germline ends.

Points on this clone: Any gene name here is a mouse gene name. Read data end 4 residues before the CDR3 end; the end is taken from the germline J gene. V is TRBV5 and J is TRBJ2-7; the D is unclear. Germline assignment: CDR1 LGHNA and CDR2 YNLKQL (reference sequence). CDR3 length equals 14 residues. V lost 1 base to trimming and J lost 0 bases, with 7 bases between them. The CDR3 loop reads CASSQGWPSYEQYF. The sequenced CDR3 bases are TGTGCCAGCAGCCAAGGGTGGCCCTCCTAT.

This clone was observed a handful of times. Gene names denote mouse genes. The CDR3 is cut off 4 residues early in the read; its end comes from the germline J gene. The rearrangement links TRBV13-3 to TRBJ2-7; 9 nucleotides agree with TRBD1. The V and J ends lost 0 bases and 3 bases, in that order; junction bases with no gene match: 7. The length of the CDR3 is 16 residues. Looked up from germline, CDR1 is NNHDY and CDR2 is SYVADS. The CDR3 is CASSDGDRDSNYEQYF. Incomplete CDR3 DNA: TGTGCCAGCAGTGATGGGGACAGGGACAGTAACTAT.

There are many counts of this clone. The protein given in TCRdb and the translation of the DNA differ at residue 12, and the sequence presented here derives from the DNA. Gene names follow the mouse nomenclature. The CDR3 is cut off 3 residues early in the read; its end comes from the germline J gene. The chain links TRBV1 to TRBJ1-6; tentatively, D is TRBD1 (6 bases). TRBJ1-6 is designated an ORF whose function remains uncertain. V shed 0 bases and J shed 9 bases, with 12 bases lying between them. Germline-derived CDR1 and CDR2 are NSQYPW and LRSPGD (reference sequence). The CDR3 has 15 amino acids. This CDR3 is CTCSAEPGESSPLYF. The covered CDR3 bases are TGCACCTGCAGTGCAGAACCAGGGGAGAGTTCGCCC.

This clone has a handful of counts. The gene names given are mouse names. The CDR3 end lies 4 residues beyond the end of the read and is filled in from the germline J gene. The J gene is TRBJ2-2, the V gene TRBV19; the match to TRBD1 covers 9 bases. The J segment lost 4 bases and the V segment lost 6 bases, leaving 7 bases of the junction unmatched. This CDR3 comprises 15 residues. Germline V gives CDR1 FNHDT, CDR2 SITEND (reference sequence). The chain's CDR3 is CASTGTGRGTGQLYF. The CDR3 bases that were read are TGTGCCAGCACAGGGACAGGGAGGGGCACCGGG.

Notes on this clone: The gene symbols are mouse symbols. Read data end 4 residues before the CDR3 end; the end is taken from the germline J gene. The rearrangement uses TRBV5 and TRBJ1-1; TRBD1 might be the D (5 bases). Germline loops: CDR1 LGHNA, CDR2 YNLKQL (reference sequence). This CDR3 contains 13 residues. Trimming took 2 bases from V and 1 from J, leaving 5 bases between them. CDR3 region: CASSQTGNTEVFF. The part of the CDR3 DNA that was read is TGTGCCAGCAGCCAAACAGGGAACACA.

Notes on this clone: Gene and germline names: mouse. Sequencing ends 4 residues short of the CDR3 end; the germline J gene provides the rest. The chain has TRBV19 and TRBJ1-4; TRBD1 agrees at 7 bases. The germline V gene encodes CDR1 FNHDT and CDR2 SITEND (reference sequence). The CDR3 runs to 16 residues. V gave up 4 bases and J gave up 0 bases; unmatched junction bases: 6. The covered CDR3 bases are TGTGCCAGCAGTCCGGGACAGACCCTTTCCAACGAA. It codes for CASSPGQTLSNE. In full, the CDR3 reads CASSPGQTLSNERLFF.

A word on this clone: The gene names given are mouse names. CDR3 loop: CTCSPDSYEQYF. The part of the CDR3 DNA that was read is TGCACCTGCAGTCCTGACAGTTAT. The J gene is TRBJ2-7, the V gene TRBV1; TRBD1 might be the D (5 bases). The read terminates 4 residues before the CDR3 end, so the remaining end is supplied by the germline J gene. CDR1 and CDR2 from the germline V gene are NSQYPW and LRSPGD (reference sequence). CDR3 length equals 12 residues.

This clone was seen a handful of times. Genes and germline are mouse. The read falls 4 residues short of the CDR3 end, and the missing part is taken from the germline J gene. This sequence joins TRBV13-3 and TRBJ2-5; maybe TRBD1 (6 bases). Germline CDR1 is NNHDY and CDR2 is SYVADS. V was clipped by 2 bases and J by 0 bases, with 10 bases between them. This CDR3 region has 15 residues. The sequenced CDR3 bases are TGTGCCAGCAGTGACCGGGACACCAACCAAGAC. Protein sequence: CASSDRDTNQD. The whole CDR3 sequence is CASSDRDTNQDTQYF.

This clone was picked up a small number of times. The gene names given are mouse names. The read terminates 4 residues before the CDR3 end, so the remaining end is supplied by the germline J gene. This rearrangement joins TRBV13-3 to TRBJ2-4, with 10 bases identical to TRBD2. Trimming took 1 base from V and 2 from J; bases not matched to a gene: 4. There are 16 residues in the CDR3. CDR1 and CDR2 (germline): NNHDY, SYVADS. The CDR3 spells CASSDPDWGDQNTLYF. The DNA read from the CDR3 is TGTGCCAGCAGTGATCCTGACTGGGGGGATCAAAAC.

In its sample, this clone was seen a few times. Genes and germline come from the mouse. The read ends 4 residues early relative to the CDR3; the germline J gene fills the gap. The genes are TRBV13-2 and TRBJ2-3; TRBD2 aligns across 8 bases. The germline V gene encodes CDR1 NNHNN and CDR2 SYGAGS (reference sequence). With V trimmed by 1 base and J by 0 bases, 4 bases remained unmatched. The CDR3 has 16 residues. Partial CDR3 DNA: TGTGCCAGCGGTGATCCGGACTGGGCTAGTGCAGAA. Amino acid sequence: CASGDPDWASAE. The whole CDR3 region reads CASGDPDWASAETLYF.

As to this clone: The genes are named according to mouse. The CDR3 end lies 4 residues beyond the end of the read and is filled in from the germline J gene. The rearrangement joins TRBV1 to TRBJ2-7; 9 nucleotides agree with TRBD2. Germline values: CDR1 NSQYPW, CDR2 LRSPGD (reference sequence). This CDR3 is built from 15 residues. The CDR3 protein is CTCSADSLGGYEQYF. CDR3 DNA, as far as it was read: TGCACCTGCAGTGCAGATTCGCTGGGGGGGTAT. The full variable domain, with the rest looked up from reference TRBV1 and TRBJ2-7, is VTLLEQNPRWRLVPRGQAVNLRCILKNSQYPWMSWYQQDLQKQLQWLFTLRSPGDKEVKSLPGADYLATRVTDTELRLQVANMSQGRTLYCTCSADSLGGYEQYFGPGTRLTVL.

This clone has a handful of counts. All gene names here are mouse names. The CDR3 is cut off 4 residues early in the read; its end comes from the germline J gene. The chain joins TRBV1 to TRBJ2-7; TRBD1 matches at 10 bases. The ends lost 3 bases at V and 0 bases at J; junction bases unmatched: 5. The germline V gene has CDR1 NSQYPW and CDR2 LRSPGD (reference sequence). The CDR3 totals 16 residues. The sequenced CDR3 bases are TGCACCTGCAGTGCGAGACAGGGGGCGAGCTCCTAT. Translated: CTCSARQGASSY. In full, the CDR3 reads CTCSARQGASSYEQYF.

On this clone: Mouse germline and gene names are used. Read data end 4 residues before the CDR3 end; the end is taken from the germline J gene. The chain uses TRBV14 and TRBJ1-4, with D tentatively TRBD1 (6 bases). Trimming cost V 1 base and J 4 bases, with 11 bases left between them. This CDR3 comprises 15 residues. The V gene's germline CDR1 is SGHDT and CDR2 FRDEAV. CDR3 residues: CASSFEGGRNERLFF. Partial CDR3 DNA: TGTGCCAGCAGTTTCGAGGGGGGCCGCAACGAA.

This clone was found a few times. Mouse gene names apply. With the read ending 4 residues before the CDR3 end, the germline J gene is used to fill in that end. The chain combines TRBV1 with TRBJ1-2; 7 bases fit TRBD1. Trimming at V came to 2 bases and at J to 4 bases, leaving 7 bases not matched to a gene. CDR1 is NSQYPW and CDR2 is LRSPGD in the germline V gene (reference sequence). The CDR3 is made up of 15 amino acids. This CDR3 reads CTCSAQQGWPSDYTF. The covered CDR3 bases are TGCACCTGCAGTGCACAACAGGGGTGGCCCTCC. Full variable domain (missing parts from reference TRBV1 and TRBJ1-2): VTLLEQNPRWRLVPRGQAVNLRCILKNSQYPWMSWYQQDLQKQLQWLFTLRSPGDKEVKSLPGADYLATRVTDTELRLQVANMSQGRTLYCTCSAQQGWPSDYTFGSGTRLLVI.

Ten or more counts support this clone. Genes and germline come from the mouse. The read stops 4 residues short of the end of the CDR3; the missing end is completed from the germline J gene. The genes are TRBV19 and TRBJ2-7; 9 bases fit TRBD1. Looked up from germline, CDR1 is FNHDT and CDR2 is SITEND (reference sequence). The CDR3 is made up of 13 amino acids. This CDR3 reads CASSIGDRDEQYF. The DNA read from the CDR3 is TGTGCCAGCAGTATAGGGGACAGGGAT.

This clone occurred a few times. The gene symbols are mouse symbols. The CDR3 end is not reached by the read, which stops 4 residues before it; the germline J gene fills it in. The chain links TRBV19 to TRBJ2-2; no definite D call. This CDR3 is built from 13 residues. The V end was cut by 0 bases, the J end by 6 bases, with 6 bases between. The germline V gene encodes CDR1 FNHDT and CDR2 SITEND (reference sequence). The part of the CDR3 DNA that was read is TGTGCCAGCAGTATAGGGGGAGCCGGG. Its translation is CASSIGGAG. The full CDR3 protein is CASSIGGAGQLYF.

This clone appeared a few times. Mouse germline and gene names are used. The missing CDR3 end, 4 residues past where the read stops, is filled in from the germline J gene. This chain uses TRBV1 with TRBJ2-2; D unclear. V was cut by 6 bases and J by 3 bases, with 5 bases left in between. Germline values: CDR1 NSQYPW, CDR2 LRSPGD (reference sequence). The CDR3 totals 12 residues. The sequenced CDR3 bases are TGCACCTGCAGAATGGACACCGGG. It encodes CTCRMDTG. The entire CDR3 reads CTCRMDTGQLYF.

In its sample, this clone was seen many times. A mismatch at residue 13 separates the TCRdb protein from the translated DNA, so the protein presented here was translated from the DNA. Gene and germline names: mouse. The DNA read from the CDR3 is TGTGCCAGCAGTGCCGGACAGGGGGCGTATAATTCGCCC. Its translation: CASSAGQGAYNSP. The complete CDR3 sequence is CASSAGQGAYNSPLYF. V and J are TRBV13-3 and TRBJ1-6, with TRBD1 identical over 11 bases. Read data end 3 residues before the CDR3 end; the end is taken from the germline J gene. TRBJ1-6 is identified as an open reading frame with a role that is uncertain. This CDR3 has 16 residues. Looked up from germline, CDR1 is NNHDY and CDR2 is SYVADS. Germline trimming cut 3 bases from V and 4 bases from J; bases unmatched to any gene: 3.